Listed below are T cell receptor beta chains from one sample, sequenced in a study of beta chain features in type 1 diabetes. Generated by immunoSEQ multiplex PCR, the TCRdb table keeps only in-frame clones and is missing some. The sample has fewer than 550,000 clones, about 10% seen once. Specimen: naive CD4+ T cells from blood. Receptors were obtained from a woman under 30 in good health. Both conserved end residues are part of each CDR3. A D gene is named only where the DNA matches it firmly. Where a row states a size, it is once, few, many or the class of an expanded clone; other rows omit it.

d_call	v_call	j_call	clone_size	cdr3_nt	cdr3_aa
-	TRBV30	TRBJ1-2	-	TGTGCCTGGAGTGGTGGGATATCAGGTGGCTACACCTTC	CAWSGGISGGYTF
-	TRBV30	TRBJ1-5	few	TGTGCCTGGACCCAACAGGGAAATCAGCCCCAGCATTTT	CAWTQQGNQPQHF
-	TRBV9	TRBJ2-1	few	TGTGCCAGCAGCGATGGCCCTAGCGCCTACAATGAGCAGTTCTTC	CASSDGPSAYNEQFF
-	TRBV11-2	TRBJ2-5	-	TGTGCCAGCAGCCCCGTCCTTGAGACCCAGTACTTC	CASSPVLETQYF
-	TRBV29-1	TRBJ2-3	-	TGCAGCGTTGAAGCCAGGACTAGCACAGATACGCAGTATTTT	CSVEARTSTDTQYF
-	TRBV4-3	TRBJ2-5	few	TGCGCCAGCAGCCACGTCGACCGGGGCCGGGGGACCCAGTACTTC	CASSHVDRGRGTQYF
TRBD1	TRBV7-3	TRBJ1-2	few	TGTGCCAGCAGCCCGCGACAGGGCTATGGCTACACCTTC	CASSPRQGYGYTF
TRBD1	TRBV29-1	TRBJ2-4	few	TGCAGCGCCAGAACAGGGGGCAAAACCATTCAGTACTTC	CSARTGGKTIQYF
TRBD1	TRBV7-9	TRBJ2-2	few	TGTGCCAGCAGCAGGACAGGGGCGTACACCGGGGAGCTGTTTTTT	CASSRTGAYTGELFF
TRBD2	TRBV4-2	TRBJ2-3	-	TGTGCCAGCAGCCAAGTGTATCAGGGCGGGGGGGCGTCAGATACGCAGTATTTT	CASSQVYQGGGASDTQYF
-	TRBV29-1	TRBJ2-5	-	TGCAGCGCCGACCCCACAGGGTTGGAGACCCAGTACTTC	CSADPTGLETQYF
-	TRBV7-2	TRBJ2-3	-	TGTGCCAGCAGCCCTCGACGGTCGGGGGGCGTCGATACGCAGTATTTT	CASSPRRSGGVDTQYF
-	TRBV7-9	TRBJ2-1	-	TGTGCCAGCAGCTTACTCCCGACAGGCTACTACAATGAGCAGTTCTTC	CASSLLPTGYYNEQFF
TRBD1	TRBV6-4	TRBJ2-3	few	TGTGCCAGCAGGCCACAGGGGGCTACCACAGATACGCAGTATTTT	CASRPQGATTDTQYF
TRBD2	TRBV4-1	TRBJ2-4	-	TGCGCCAGCAGCCAAGCCCTGAATAAAGGGCGGGGGGGAGGCATTCAGTACTTC	CASSQALNKGRGGGIQYF
-	TRBV21-1	TRBJ2-5	-	TGTGCCAGCAGATATGTCTCCGGGACAGGCTTCCAAGAGACCCAGTACTTC	CASRYVSGTGFQETQYF
-	TRBV5-4	TRBJ1-1	-	TGTGCCAGCAGCTCGCGCCAGGAGGCTGAAGCTTTCTTT	CASSSRQEAEAFF
TRBD2	TRBV5-4	TRBJ2-1	-	TGTGCCAGCAGCCAGACTAGCGGGGGCCACAATGAGCAGTTCTTC	CASSQTSGGHNEQFF
-	TRBV7-8	TRBJ1-1	-	TGTGCCAGCAGCCCCCTCCGCTTCAGGACGGCCGAATATTCCTTT	CASSPLRFRTAEYSF
-	TRBV7-9	TRBJ1-4	-	TGTGCCGGTGGGGGGCCCGGTAATGAAAAACTGTTTTTT	CAGGGPGNEKLFF
-	TRBV9	TRBJ1-2	-	TGTGCCAGCAACGGGGTGGATGGCTACACCTTC	CASNGVDGYTF
-	TRBV29-1	TRBJ2-1	-	TGCAGCGTCCGAAACGTTGAGCAGTTCTTC	CSVRNVEQFF
TRBD1	TRBV5-1	TRBJ1-5	-	TGCGCCAGCAGCTGGGACAGAAATCAGCCCCAGCATTTT	CASSWDRNQPQHF
TRBD1	TRBV4-1	TRBJ1-5	-	TGCGCCAGCAGCCAAGATCGACAGGGCGTCAGGCATCAGCCCCAGCATTTT	CASSQDRQGVRHQPQHF
-	TRBV6-5	TRBJ2-3	-	TGTGCCAGCAGTCGACAGACTAGCACAGATACGCAGTATTTT	CASSRQTSTDTQYF
-	TRBV5-4	TRBJ1-1	-	TGTGCCAGCAGCTTGGCTAACAGGGCAGGGCAGATTGAAGCTTTCTTT	CASSLANRAGQIEAFF
TRBD1	TRBV6-5	TRBJ1-2	few	TGTGCCAGTAACTCACCGACGGACAGGGATGGCTACACCTTC	CASNSPTDRDGYTF
-	TRBV4-3	TRBJ2-3	-	TGCGCCAGCAGCCAAGGACACCCAGATACGCAGTATTTT	CASSQGHPDTQYF
-	TRBV7-3	TRBJ2-3	-	TGTGCCAGCAGCCTGGGACTGCCAGATACGCAGTATTTT	CASSLGLPDTQYF
-	TRBV30	TRBJ1-1	-	TGTGCCTGGAGTGTACTGTGGGGCACTGAAGCTTTCTTT	CAWSVLWGTEAFF
-	TRBV5-8	TRBJ2-5	-	TGTGCCAGCAGCCTACAGGGAAACCAAGAGACCCAGTACTTC	CASSLQGNQETQYF
TRBD2	TRBV7-3	TRBJ2-3	few	TGTGCCAGCAGCCATAGCGGGAGAGGGGAGACGCAGTATTTT	CASSHSGRGETQYF
TRBD1	TRBV7-3	TRBJ1-2	once	TGTGCCAGCAGCCAGGGACAGAACTATGGCTACACCTTC	CASSQGQNYGYTF
-	TRBV11-1	TRBJ1-1	-	TGTGCCAGCAGCTTAGGGCGCCAGGGCAACACTGAAGCTTTCTTT	CASSLGRQGNTEAFF
TRBD2	TRBV25-1	TRBJ2-7	-	TGTGCCAGCAGTAAACCGGGACTAGCGGGAGTAGAGCAGTACTTC	CASSKPGLAGVEQYF
-	TRBV12-5	TRBJ2-3	few	TGTGCTAGTGGCAGGGACCATTACACAGATACGCAGTATTTT	CASGRDHYTDTQYF
-	TRBV4-2	TRBJ2-7	-	TGTGCCAGCAGCCAAACTCGGACAGCCGAGCAGTACTTC	CASSQTRTAEQYF
-	TRBV19	TRBJ2-2	few	TGTGCCAGTAGTATGGATTCGCGGCAGGGCAACACCGGGGAGCTGTTTTTT	CASSMDSRQGNTGELFF
-	TRBV7-3	TRBJ2-1	-	TGTGCCAGCAGCTTAATCGGGCACCACAATGAGCAGTTCTTC	CASSLIGHHNEQFF
-	TRBV30	TRBJ2-2	-	TGTGCCTGGAGGGGGAGCAGAAACACCGGGGAGCTGTTTTTT	CAWRGSRNTGELFF
TRBD1	TRBV4-2	TRBJ1-2	-	TGTGCCAGCAGCGAGCCCGGGACAGGGCACTATGGCTACACCTTC	CASSEPGTGHYGYTF
-	TRBV7-9	TRBJ1-3	-	TGTGCCAGCAGTCTCGGAAACACCATATATTTT	CASSLGNTIYF
-	TRBV9	TRBJ1-1	-	TGTGCCAGCAGCGTAGGGTCGCAGACCCCTTTCACTGAAGCTTTCTTT	CASSVGSQTPFTEAFF
-	TRBV29-1	TRBJ2-4	many	TGCAGCGTTGGTCAGGGAGAAAAATACTTC	CSVGQGEKYF
-	TRBV7-8	TRBJ2-2	-	TGTGCCAGCAGCTTAGACACGAACACCGGGGAGCTGTTTTTT	CASSLDTNTGELFF
-	TRBV15	TRBJ1-5	few	TGTGCCACCAGCAGAGACTCAGGACAGCCCCAGCATTTT	CATSRDSGQPQHF
-	TRBV7-2	TRBJ2-5	-	TGTGCCAGCAGCCGATTTCAAGAGACCCAGTACTTC	CASSRFQETQYF
-	TRBV7-2	TRBJ1-5	few	TGTGCCAGCAGCTTAGTGCTAGGCAGCAATCAGCCCCAGCATTTT	CASSLVLGSNQPQHF
TRBD2	TRBV12-5	TRBJ2-3	few	TGTGCTAGTGGTTCTGGACTAGCGGGAGGAACAGATACGCAGTATTTT	CASGSGLAGGTDTQYF
-	TRBV29-1	TRBJ2-1	-	TGCAGCGTCAAAAGCCTAGCTCTGGGTGTTGAGCAGTTCTTC	CSVKSLALGVEQFF
-	TRBV7-3	TRBJ2-1	-	TGTGCCAGCAGCCAACAGTCCAGCTCCTACAATGAGCAGTTCTTC	CASSQQSSSYNEQFF
TRBD2	TRBV5-6	TRBJ2-1	-	TGTGCCAGCAGCCAATTAGGACTAGCGGGGGAGAATGAGCAGTTCTTC	CASSQLGLAGENEQFF
TRBD2	TRBV7-9	TRBJ2-1	few	TGTGCCAGCAGCGTCCCCACGGGAGGCCTCTACAATGAGCAGTTCTTC	CASSVPTGGLYNEQFF